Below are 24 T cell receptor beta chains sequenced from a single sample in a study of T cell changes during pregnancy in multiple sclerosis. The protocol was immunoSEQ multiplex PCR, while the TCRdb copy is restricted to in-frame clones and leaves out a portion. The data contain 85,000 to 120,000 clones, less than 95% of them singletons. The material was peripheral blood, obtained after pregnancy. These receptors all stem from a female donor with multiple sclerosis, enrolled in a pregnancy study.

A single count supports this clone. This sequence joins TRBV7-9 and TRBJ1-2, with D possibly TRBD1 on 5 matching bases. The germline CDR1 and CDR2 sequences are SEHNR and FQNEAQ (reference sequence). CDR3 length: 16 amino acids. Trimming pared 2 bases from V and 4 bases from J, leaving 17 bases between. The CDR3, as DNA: TGTGCCAGCAGCTTATGGCCGACAGTCCCTTTCTATGGCTACACCTTC. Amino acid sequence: CASSLWPTVPFYGYTF.

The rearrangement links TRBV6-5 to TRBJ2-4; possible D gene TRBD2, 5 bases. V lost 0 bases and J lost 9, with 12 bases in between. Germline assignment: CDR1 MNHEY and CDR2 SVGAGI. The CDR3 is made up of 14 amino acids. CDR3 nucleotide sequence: TGTGCCAGCAGTTACTCGAGACGGGAAGTCATTCAGTACTTC. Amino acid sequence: CASSYSRREVIQYF.

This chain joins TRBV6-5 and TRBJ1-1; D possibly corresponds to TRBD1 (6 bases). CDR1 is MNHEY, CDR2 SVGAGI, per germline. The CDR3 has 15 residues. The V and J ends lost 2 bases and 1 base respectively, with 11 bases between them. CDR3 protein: CASSYPEDRNTEAFF. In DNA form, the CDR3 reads TGTGCCAGCAGTTACCCCGAGGACAGGAACACTGAAGCTTTCTTT.

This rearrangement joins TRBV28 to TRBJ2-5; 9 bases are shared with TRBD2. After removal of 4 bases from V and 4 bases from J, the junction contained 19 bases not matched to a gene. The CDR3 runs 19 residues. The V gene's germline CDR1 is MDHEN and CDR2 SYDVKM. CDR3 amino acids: CASSSNPRLSGRIIETQYF. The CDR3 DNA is TGTGCCAGCAGTTCCAACCCTCGTCTTAGCGGGAGAATAATAGAGACCCAGTACTTC.

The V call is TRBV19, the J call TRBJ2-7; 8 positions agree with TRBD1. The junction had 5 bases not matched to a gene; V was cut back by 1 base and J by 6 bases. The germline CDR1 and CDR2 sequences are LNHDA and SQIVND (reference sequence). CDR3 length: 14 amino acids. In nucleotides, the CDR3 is TGTGCCAGTAGTATAGGAAGGACAGGGAGCGAGCAGTACTTC. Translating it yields CASSIGRTGSEQYF.

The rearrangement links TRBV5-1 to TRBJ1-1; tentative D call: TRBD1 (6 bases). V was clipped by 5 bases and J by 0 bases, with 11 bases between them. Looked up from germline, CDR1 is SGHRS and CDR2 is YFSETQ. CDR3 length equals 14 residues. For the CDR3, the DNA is TGCGCCAGCAGTATAACAGGGATGAACACTGAAGCTTTCTTT. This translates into CASSITGMNTEAFF.

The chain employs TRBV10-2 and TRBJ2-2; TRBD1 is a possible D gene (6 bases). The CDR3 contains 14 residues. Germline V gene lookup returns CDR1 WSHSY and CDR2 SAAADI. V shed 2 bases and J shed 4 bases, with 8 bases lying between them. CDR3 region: CASSETGFTGELFF. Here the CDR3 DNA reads TGCGCCAGCAGTGAGACAGGGTTCACCGGGGAGCTGTTTTTT.

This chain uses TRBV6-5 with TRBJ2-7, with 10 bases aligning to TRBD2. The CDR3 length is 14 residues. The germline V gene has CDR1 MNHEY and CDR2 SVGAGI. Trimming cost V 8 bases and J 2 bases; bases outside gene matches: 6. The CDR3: CASALAGRTYEQYF. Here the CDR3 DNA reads TGTGCCAGCGCACTAGCGGGACGAACCTACGAGCAGTACTTC.

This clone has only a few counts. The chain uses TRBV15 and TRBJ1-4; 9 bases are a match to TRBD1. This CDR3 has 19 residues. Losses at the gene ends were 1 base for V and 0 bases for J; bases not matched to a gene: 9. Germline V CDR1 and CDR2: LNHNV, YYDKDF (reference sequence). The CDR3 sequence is CATSRVPRDRVPTNEKLFF. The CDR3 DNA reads TGTGCCACCAGCAGAGTCCCCCGGGACAGGGTTCCAACTAATGAAAAACTGTTTTTT.

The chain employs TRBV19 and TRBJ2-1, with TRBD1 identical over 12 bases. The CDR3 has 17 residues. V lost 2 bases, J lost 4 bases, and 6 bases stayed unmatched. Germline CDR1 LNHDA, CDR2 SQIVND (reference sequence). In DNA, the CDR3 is TGTGCCAGTAGTATACAAGCGGGACAGGGGGCTTACAATGAGCAGTTCTTC. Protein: CASSIQAGQGAYNEQFF.

CDR3 coding DNA: TGTGCCAGCGGATACAGCGGAGCCTACAATGAGCAGTTCTTC. This sequence encodes CASGYSGAYNEQFF. The chain links TRBV9 to TRBJ2-1; tentative D call: TRBD2 (5 bases). Germline V gives CDR1 SGDLS, CDR2 YYNGEE. Trimming took 7 bases from V and 2 from J, leaving 13 bases between them. The CDR3 consists of 14 residues.

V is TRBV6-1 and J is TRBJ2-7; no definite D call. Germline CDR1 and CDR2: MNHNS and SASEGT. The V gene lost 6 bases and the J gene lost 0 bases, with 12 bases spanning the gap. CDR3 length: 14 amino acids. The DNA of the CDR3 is TGTGCCAGCAGGACCCTGACACTCTCCTACGAGCAGTACTTC. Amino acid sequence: CASRTLTLSYEQYF.

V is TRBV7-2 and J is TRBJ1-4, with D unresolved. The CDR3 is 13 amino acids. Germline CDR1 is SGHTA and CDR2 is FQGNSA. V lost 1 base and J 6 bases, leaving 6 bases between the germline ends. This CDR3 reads CASSLGGDEKLFF. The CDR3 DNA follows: TGTGCCAGCAGCTTAGGGGGAGATGAAAAACTGTTTTTT.

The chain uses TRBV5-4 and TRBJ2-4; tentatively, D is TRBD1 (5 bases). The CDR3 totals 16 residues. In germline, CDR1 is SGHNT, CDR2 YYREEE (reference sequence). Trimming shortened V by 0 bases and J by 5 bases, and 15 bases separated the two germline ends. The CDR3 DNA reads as TGTGCCAGCAGCTTGGCCGGGCAGGGAATGCAAAACATTCAGTACTTC. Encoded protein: CASSLAGQGMQNIQYF.

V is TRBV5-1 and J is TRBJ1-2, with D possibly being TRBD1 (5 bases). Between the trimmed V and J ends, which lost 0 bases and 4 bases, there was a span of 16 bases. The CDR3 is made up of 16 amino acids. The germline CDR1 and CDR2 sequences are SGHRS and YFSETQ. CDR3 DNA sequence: TGCGCCAGCAGCTTGGGCGAAACAGGTGGATCCTATGGCTACACCTTC. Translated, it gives CASSLGETGGSYGYTF.

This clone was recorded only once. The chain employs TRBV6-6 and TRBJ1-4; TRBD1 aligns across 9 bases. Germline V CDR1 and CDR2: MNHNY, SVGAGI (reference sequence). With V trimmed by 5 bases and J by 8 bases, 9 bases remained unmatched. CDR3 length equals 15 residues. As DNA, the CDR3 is TGTGCCAGCAGTAATAGACAGGGGGTAGTCGAAAAACTGTTTTTT. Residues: CASSNRQGVVEKLFF.

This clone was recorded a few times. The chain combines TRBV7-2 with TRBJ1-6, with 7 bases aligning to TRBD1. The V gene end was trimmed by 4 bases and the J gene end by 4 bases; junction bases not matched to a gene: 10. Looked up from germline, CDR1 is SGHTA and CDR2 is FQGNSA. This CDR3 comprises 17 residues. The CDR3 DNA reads TGTGCCAGCAGCTCGAGGAGCAGGGGGGCGTATAATTCACCCCTCCACTTT. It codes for CASSSRSRGAYNSPLHF. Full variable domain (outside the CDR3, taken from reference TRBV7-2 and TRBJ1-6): GAGVSQSPSNKVTEKGKDVELRCDPISGHTALYWYRQSLGQGLEFLIYFQGNSAPDKSGLPSDRFSAERTGGSVSTLTIQRTQQEDSAVYLCASSSRSRGAYNSPLHFGNGTRLTVT.

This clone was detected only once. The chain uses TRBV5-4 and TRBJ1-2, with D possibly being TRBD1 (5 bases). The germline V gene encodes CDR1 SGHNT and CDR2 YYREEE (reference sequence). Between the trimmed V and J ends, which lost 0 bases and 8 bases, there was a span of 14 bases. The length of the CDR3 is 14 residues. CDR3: CASSLGRGKDGYTF. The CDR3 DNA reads TGTGCCAGCAGCTTGGGGCGGGGGAAGGACGGCTACACCTTC.

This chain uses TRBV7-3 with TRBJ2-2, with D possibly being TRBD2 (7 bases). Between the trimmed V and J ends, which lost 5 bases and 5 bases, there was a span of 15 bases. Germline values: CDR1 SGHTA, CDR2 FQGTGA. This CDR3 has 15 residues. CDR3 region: CASSPAGGRTGELFF. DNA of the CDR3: TGTGCCAGCAGCCCGGCCGGGGGGCGGACCGGGGAGCTGTTTTTT. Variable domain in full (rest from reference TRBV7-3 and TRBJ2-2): GAGVSQTPSNKVTEKGKYVELRCDPISGHTALYWYRQSLGQGPEFLIYFQGTGAADDSGLPNDRFFAVRPEGSVSTLKIQRTERGDSAVYLCASSPAGGRTGELFFGEGSRLTVL.

The CDR3 DNA is TGTGCCAGCAGTGCTACAGGGGGTACCCCCCTAGACGAGCAGTACTTC. Protein: CASSATGGTPLDEQYF. The chain recombines TRBV6-1 with TRBJ2-7; TRBD1 matches 8 bases. This CDR3 region has 16 residues. The germline V gene encodes CDR1 MNHNS and CDR2 SASEGT. Trimming at V came to 4 bases and at J to 5 bases, leaving 13 bases not matched to a gene.

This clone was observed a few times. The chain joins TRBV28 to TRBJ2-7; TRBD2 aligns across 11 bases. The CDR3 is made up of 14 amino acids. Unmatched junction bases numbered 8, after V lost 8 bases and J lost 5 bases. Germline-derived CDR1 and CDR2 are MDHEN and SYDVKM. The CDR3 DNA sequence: TGTGCCAGCCGATCTAGCGGGAGGATCCACGAGCAGTACTTC. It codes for CASRSSGRIHEQYF.

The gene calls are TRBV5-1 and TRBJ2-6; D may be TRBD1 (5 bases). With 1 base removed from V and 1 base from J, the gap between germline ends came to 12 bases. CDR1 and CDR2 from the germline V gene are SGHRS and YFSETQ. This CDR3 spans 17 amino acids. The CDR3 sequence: CASSLQGLSSGANVLTF. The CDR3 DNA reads TGCGCCAGCAGCTTGCAGGGTTTGAGTTCTGGGGCCAACGTCCTGACTTTC.

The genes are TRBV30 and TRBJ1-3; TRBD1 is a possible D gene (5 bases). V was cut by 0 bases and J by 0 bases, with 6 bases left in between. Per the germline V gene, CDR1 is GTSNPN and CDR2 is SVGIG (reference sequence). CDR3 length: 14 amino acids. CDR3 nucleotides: TGTGCCTGGAGTGTAGGGGTCTCTGGAAACACCATATATTTT. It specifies CAWSVGVSGNTIYF.

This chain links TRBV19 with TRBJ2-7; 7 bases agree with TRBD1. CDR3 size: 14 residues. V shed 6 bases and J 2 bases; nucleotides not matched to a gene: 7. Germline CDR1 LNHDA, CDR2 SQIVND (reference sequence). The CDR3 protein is CASREPGQPYEQYF. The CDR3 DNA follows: TGTGCCAGTAGGGAACCGGGACAGCCCTACGAGCAGTACTTC.